The present TCR beta chain was sequenced within a study of T cell clones after liver transplantation (dated by TCRdb to between 2018 and 2021). Concerning the study at large: Samples were obtained from ITN030ST, a randomized trial in which withdrawal of immunosuppression was attempted within 2 years of liver transplantation. Donor-reactive T cell clones were identified using TCRbeta sequencing after a pre-transplant mixed lymphocyte reaction and were then followed in post-transplant blood. Third party-reactive TCRbeta sequences were also identified from pre-transplant MLRs to serve as an antigen-independent comparator for donor-reactive sequences. Three of the eight recipients were HCV-positive; the others were transplanted for non-autoimmune, non-viral indications. Subjects received no induction therapy and standard immunosuppression until randomization at 12-24 months post-transplant. Tolerance meant complete immunosuppression withdrawal for at least one year without liver enzymes rising beyond twice the upper limit of normal. Blood samples were collected pre-transplant, pre-randomization before withdrawal, and post-randomization after either complete withdrawal or failed withdrawal. A cohort of 8 liver transplant recipients was studied, of whom 3 were classified as tolerant and 5 as non-tolerant.

Unstimulated PBMCs, after thawing, were stained for CD3, CD4 and CD8 and then FACS-sorted into CD3+CD4+ and CD3+CD8+ populations. Each of the 8 studied subjects was randomized to immunosuppression withdrawal. Genomic DNA was isolated with the Qiagen DNeasy Blood and Tissue Kit. The paper's findings and limits, for the study overall: Conclusions were preliminary, limited by small, heterogeneous patient numbers and non-standardized post-transplant time points. Low numbers of available donor cells limited the measurable donor-reactive repertoire in a couple of subjects. In most of the 8 subjects, regardless of tolerance or HCV status, circulating donor-reactive CD4 TCRbeta sequences dropped significantly post-transplant. Once repertoire turnover was taken into account, donor-reactive detection showed a significant reduction for CD4 in 7 of 8 subjects and for CD8 in 8 of 8. A greater decline was seen for donor-reactive sequences than for third party-reactive sequences, suggesting partial antigen-specific deletion unrelated to withdrawal success. Since no allograft tissue specimens were available, donor-reactive T cells may have migrated into the graft instead of being deleted.

Frozen genomic DNA underwent high-throughput TCRbeta CDR3 sequencing by immunoSEQ, including PCR amplification, mapping, bias correction and internal controls. The original pipeline was this. Only productive rearrangements were retained, and each unique TCRbeta sequence was defined by its CDR3 nucleotide sequence together with its V and J gene. For a sequence to be called donor-reactive, it needed a frequency of at least 0.01% and at least 5-fold expansion in CFSE-low cells compared with unstimulated pre-transplant cells. Minimum frequency thresholds were set for each subject based on the unstimulated sample with the lowest template count, ensuring at least 90% detection power. Repertoire turnover was measured by Jensen-Shannon divergence between the top 1000 TCRbeta sequences post- and pre-transplant. Changes in detection of donor-reactive sequences were assessed with two-sided Fisher's exact tests. The source is immuneACCESS, and TCRdb retained only in-frame sequences with V and J called. Part of the clones is not carried over; for the studies checked, unresolved V genes explain less than half of this, and the remainder is unexplained. The V and J calls and clone size come from that table; D and trimming were worked out from the DNA. Present in this sample are tens of thousands of clones, about 73% of which were seen just once. Clones ranked in the top ten supply approximately 3% of the sample.

The germline V gene specifies MNHEY as CDR1 and SVGAGI as CDR2. CDR3 length: 12 amino acids, cysteine to phenylalanine. Only the CDR3 region is kept as DNA, spanning 36 bases read in frame from base 1. Trimming takes 5 bases from V and 5 bases from J, and the germline ends sit 9 bases apart. As to this clone: What antigen it recognizes has not been identified. Base qualities are not provided; no much larger clone lies one nucleotide away.

Sequences were derived from CD4+ T cells from blood, sampled at the approximately 16-month timepoint. This receptor was identified in a human patient who received a liver transplant. After a transplant, some T cells may be of graft donor origin. The chain couples TRBV6-5 to TRBJ1-1; the D gene is perhaps TRBD1, on 6 matching bases. The nucleotide sequence is given as TGTGCCAGCAGTGCAGGGGAAACTGAAGCTTTCTTT. This encodes CASSAGETEAFF.